The 4 T cell receptor beta chains presented below share a single source sample, sequenced in a study of OX40 agonist ivuxolimab in advanced cancers. Generated by immunoSEQ multiplex PCR, the TCRdb table keeps only in-frame clones and is missing some. The data hold about 78,000 clones, with approximately 84% observed a single time. The sequencing used CD4+ or CD8+ T cells sorted from blood, collected in a trial of the OX40 agonist ivuxolimab. These receptors were collected from an adult with an advanced solid tumor such as melanoma, head and neck, liver or kidney cancer.

J is TRBJ1-3 and V is TRBV5-6, with D uncertain. Germline-derived CDR1 and CDR2 are SGHDT and YYEEEE. The CDR3 is 14 amino acids. Trimming cost V 2 bases and J 0 bases, with 6 bases left between them. The CDR3 protein is CASSFYVSGNTIYF. Here the CDR3 DNA reads TGTGCCAGCAGCTTTTACGTCTCTGGAAACACCATATATTTT.

The rearrangement joins TRBV9 to TRBJ2-5; unclear D gene. Trimming stripped 0 bases from V and 4 bases from J, with 7 bases between. CDR1 SGDLS and CDR2 YYNGEE come from the germline V gene. This CDR3 is built from 13 residues. In DNA form, the CDR3 reads TGTGCCAGCAGCGTAGGGGTGGGAGAGACCCAGTACTTC. It yields the protein CASSVGVGETQYF.

The DNA of the CDR3 is TGTGCCAGCAGTTCCTTACAGGGGGCAAGGAATCAGCCCCAGCATTTT. It specifies CASSSLQGARNQPQHF. The chain couples TRBV27 to TRBJ1-5; 9 nucleotides agree with TRBD1. With V trimmed by 4 bases and J by 4 bases, 8 bases remained unmatched. The length of the CDR3 is 16 residues. Per the germline V gene, CDR1 is MNHEY and CDR2 is SMNVEV (reference sequence).

This chain links TRBV19 with TRBJ1-6; D not certain. This CDR3 has 12 amino acids. V gave up 3 bases and J gave up 7 bases, with 4 bases separating them. Germline CDR1 LNHDA, CDR2 SQIVND (reference sequence). The CDR3 DNA sequence: TGTGCCAGTAGTATCCCAAATTCACCCCTCCACTTT. Translation: CASSIPNSPLHF.